This T cell receptor beta chain was profiled in a study of blood T cell repertoires in COVID-19. Study information: The United States, Italy and Spain provided the acute and convalescent COVID-19 samples. The analysed material was cDNA or gDNA that came from T cells, B-cell-depleted T cells, or PBMCs.

The CDR3 is made up of 14 amino acids. Germline CDR1 reads SGHAT; CDR2 reads FQNNGV. Trimming pared 2 bases from V and 3 bases from J, leaving 10 bases between. Authors' data handling: Estimated nucleated cell counts came from reference gene primer amplification. Assay: immunoSEQ multiplex PCR; the TCRdb copy retains only in-frame clones and omits some. That table furnishes V, J and clone size, whereas the DNA furnished D and trimming. The table includes approximately 190,000 clones, approximately 84% detected once. The sequencing input was peripheral blood. V and J are TRBV11-2 and TRBJ1-1; the D is unclear. This TCR derives from a woman in her sixties or seventies with active or convalescent COVID-19. The CDR3 here is CASSLSGSHTEAFF. The CDR3 region has the DNA TGTGCCAGCAGCTTAAGTGGGAGTCACACTGAAGCTTTCTTT. The variable domain in full, completed from reference TRBV11-2 and TRBJ1-1, reads EAGVAQSPRYKIIEKRQSVAFWCNPISGHATLYWYQQILGQGPKLLIQFQNNGVVDDSQLPKDRFSAERLKGVDSTLKIQPAKLEDSAVYLCASSLSGSHTEAFFGQGTRLTVV.